This passage covers 9 T cell receptor beta chains from one sample sequenced in a study of a mutant IDH1 vaccine in newly diagnosed glioma. No antigen has been assigned to these receptors. The table came from immunoSEQ multiplex PCR; TCRdb's copy has only in-frame clones and leaves some out. Here the sample spans around 41,000 clones, around 76% being singletons. Time point meaning: week 23, last vaccination. Every vaccine dose comprised 300 ug of mutant IDH1 20-mer peptide plus topical imiquimod. Sequencing used PBMCs, obtained from a glioma patient whose treatment included an IDH1 peptide vaccine. The source of these receptors is a woman aged 40 to 49 with glioma. Some clones in this sample may be carry-over from other donors' samples.

This chain connects TRBV9 to TRBJ1-6; D unresolved. CDR1 is SGDLS, CDR2 YYNGEE, per germline. This CDR3 contains 12 residues. V gave up 3 bases and J gave up 9 bases, with 7 bases separating them. CDR3 loop: CASSDEASPLHF. In nucleotides, the CDR3 is TGTGCCAGCAGCGACGAAGCTTCACCCCTCCACTTT.

V usage is TRBV9 and J usage is TRBJ2-5; no definite D call. Germline CDR1 and CDR2: SGDLS and YYNGEE. The CDR3 consists of 14 residues. The V end was cut by 0 bases, the J end by 1 base, with 7 bases between. CDR3 in amino acids: CASSVAGRQETQYF. In DNA, the CDR3 is TGTGCCAGCAGCGTAGCAGGCCGCCAAGAGACCCAGTACTTC. The whole variable domain, filled in from reference TRBV9 and TRBJ2-5, reads DSGVTQTPKHLITATGQRVTLRCSPRSGDLSVYWYQQSLDQGLQFLIQYYNGEERAKGNILERFSAQQFPDLHSELNLSSLELGDSALYFCASSVAGRQETQYFGPGTRLLVL.

V usage is TRBV5-1 and J usage is TRBJ2-1; TRBD2 matches at 16 bases. Germline CDR1 is SGHRS and CDR2 is YFSETQ. The CDR3 length is 18 residues. With 4 bases clipped from V and 2 bases from J, the junction kept 6 bases outside the gene matches. The CDR3 DNA sequence: TGCGCCAGCAGCCCGGGACTAGCGGGAGGGAGACCCTACAATGAGCAGTTCTTC. Protein sequence: CASSPGLAGGRPYNEQFF.

This clone was found a few times. The chain is built from TRBV7-2 and TRBJ1-5; TRBD1 matches at 7 bases. The germline CDR1 and CDR2 sequences are SGHTA and FQGNSA. The CDR3 totals 13 residues. V shed 5 bases, J shed 11 bases, and the junction held 9 bases outside the gene matches. The CDR3 sequence is CASSEGGTVSQHF. The CDR3 DNA reads TGTGCCAGCAGCGAAGGAGGGACAGTGTCCCAGCATTTT.

This chain connects TRBV4-3 to TRBJ1-2; maybe TRBD1 (6 bases). Germline V gene data show CDR1 as LGHNA and CDR2 as YSLEER. The V end lost 0 bases, the J end lost 2 bases, and 10 bases lay between the germline ends. The CDR3 has 15 amino acids. CDR3 nucleotide sequence: TGCGCCAGCAGCCAAGATGGCAGGGGAAACTATGGCTACACCTTC. Translation gives CASSQDGRGNYGYTF.

The rearrangement links TRBV2 to TRBJ1-6; 10 nucleotides align to TRBD1. Germline V gene data show CDR1 as SNHLY and CDR2 as FYNNEI. CDR3 length: 17 amino acids. V trimming: 10 bases; J trimming: 3 bases; junction bases outside the gene matches: 12. The CDR3 loop reads CATIRDRGIIYNSPLHF. In nucleotides, the CDR3 is TGTGCCACAATCCGGGACAGGGGAATAATCTATAATTCACCCCTCCACTTT.

The CDR3 region is CASSQEGLGLDYEQYF. The CDR3 nucleotides are TGTGCCAGCAGCCAAGAGGGACTAGGGTTGGACTACGAGCAGTACTTC. The chain uses TRBV13 and TRBJ2-7, with 8 bases aligning to TRBD2. After removal of 5 bases from V and 3 bases from J, the junction contained 12 bases not matched to a gene. The germline V gene encodes CDR1 PRHDT and CDR2 FYEKMQ (reference sequence). The CDR3 has 16 amino acids.

This clone was observed a handful of times. The rearrangement links TRBV5-1 to TRBJ2-2; D is ambiguous. The V and J ends lost 2 bases and 5 bases respectively, with 1 base between them. The CDR3 is 11 amino acids. The germline V gene encodes CDR1 SGHRS and CDR2 YFSETQ. The CDR3 nucleotides are TGCGCCAGCAGCTTTACCGGGGAGCTGTTTTTT. Translated, it gives CASSFTGELFF.

The chain has TRBV11-3 and TRBJ2-3; no definite D call. V was trimmed by 1 base and J by 11 bases, leaving 7 bases between them. This CDR3 is 11 amino acids long. Per germline, CDR1 SGHNT and CDR2 YENEEA. The CDR3 region is CASSLGRVQYF. Written as DNA, the CDR3 is TGTGCCAGCAGCTTAGGAAGAGTGCAGTATTTT.